This TCR beta chain was retrieved from a study of shared clonotypes between healthy human individuals. V lost 6 bases, J lost 5 bases, and 11 bases stayed unmatched. The length of the CDR3 is 15 residues. CDR1 is MDHEN and CDR2 is SYDVKM in the germline V gene. Here immunoSEQ multiplex PCR was the method, and the copy in TCRdb shows in-frame clones only, minus some. The sample lists about 470,000 clones, 70% to 80% seen once, with under 15% in the top ten. The sequencing sample was made of PBMCs. J is TRBJ2-5 and V is TRBV28, with TRBD1 matching 8 bases. The receptor comes from a woman in her thirties or forties in good health. Some clones in this sample may be carry-over from other donors' samples. CDR3 bases: TGTGCCAGCAGGGTAGGACAGGGCCCTTTGGAGACCCAGTACTTC. Amino acids: CASRVGQGPLETQYF.